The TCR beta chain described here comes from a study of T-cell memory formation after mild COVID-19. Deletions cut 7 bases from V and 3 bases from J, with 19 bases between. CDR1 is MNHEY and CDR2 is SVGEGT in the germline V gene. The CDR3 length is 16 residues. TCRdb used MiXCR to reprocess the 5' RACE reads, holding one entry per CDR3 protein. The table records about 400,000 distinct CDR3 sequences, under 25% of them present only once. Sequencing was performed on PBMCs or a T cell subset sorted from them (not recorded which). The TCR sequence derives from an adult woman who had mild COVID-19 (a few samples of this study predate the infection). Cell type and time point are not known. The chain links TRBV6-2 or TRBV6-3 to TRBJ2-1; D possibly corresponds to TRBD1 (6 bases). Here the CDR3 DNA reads TGTGCCAGCACTCGACAGGCTCGAGTGAGCTACAATGAGCAGTTCTTC. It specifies CASTRQARVSYNEQFF.